Listed here is a single TCR beta chain. The source of the sample is a study of blood T cell repertoires in COVID-19. For the study at large: Italy, Spain and the United States were the sources of the convalescent and acute COVID-19 samples. Sample material is recorded as cDNA or gDNA derived from T cells, B-cell-depleted T cells, or PBMCs.

J lost 3 bases, V lost 5 bases, and 0 bases had no gene match. The CDR3 runs 13 residues. Germline-derived CDR1 and CDR2 are LNHDA and SQIVND (reference sequence). Study processing details: Amplified reference gene primers provided the basis for estimating nucleated cell counts. The assay was immunoSEQ multiplex PCR, and TCRdb's table has in-frame clones only and misses some. The V and J calls and clone size were taken over from that table, and D and trimming were inferred from the DNA. This table holds approximately 100,000 clones, roughly 86% found once. This clonotype was sampled from a woman aged 55 to 70 with acute or convalescent COVID-19. Sequencing was done on a sample of peripheral blood. The chain has TRBV19 and TRBJ2-1; 8 bases match TRBD2. The CDR3 here is CASSGTSYNEQFF. In DNA, the CDR3 is TGTGCCAGTAGTGGGACTAGCTACAATGAGCAGTTCTTC.